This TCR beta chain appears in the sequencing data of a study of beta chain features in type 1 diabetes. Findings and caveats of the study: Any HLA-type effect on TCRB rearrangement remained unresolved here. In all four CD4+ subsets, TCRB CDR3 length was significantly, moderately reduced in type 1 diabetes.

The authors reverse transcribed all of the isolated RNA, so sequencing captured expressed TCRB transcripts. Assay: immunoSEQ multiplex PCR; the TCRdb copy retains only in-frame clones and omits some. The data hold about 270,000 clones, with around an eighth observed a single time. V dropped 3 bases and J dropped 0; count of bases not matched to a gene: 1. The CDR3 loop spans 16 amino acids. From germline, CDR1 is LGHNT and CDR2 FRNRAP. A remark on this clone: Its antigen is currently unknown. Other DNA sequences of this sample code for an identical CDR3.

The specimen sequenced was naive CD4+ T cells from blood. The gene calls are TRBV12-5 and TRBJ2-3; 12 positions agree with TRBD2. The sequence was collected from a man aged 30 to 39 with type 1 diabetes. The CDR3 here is CASGLGTSGSTDTQYF. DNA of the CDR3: TGTGCTAGTGGTTTAGGGACTAGCGGGAGCACAGATACGCAGTATTTT.